Shown below are 11 T cell receptor beta chains from a single sample sequenced in a study of blood T cell repertoires in COVID-19. The data were produced by immunoSEQ multiplex PCR, yet TCRdb's version contains in-frame clones alone and is incomplete. The data contain about 12,000 clones, roughly 80% of them singletons. Sequencing input: peripheral blood. These receptors came from a man at least 80 years old with acute or convalescent COVID-19.

The J gene is TRBJ2-1, the V gene TRBV2; 9 nucleotides line up with TRBD1. Trimming took 8 bases from V and 5 from J; bases not matched to a gene: 7. This CDR3 contains 14 residues. Germline CDR1 reads SNHLY; CDR2 reads FYNNEI. The CDR3 region is CASLRDRVDNEQFF. In DNA, the CDR3 is TGTGCCAGCCTCCGGGACAGGGTGGACAATGAGCAGTTCTTC.

The chain carries TRBV12-3 or TRBV12-4 and TRBJ1-3; no clear D gene. V gave up 6 bases and J gave up 3 bases, with 6 bases separating them. The CDR3 totals 12 residues. CDR3 sequence reads: CASSPFGNTIYF. The CDR3 nucleotides are TGTGCCAGCAGCCCCTTTGGAAACACCATATATTTT.

The chain employs TRBV24-1 and TRBJ2-2, with 8 bases aligning to TRBD1. The germline CDR1 and CDR2 sequences are KGHDR and SFDVKD. V dropped 6 bases and J dropped 7; count of bases not matched to a gene: 6. The CDR3 has 14 residues. The CDR3 sequence is CATSTQGARGELFF. CDR3 DNA: TGTGCCACCAGTACGCAGGGGGCTCGCGGGGAGCTGTTTTTT.

This rearrangement joins TRBV19 to TRBJ2-4, with D perhaps matching TRBD1 (6 bases). The V gene's germline CDR1 is LNHDA and CDR2 SQIVND (reference sequence). Trimming took 6 bases from V and 8 from J, leaving 17 bases between them. This CDR3 has 14 residues. The CDR3 spells CASSDRPRLDIQYF. The CDR3 region has the DNA TGTGCCAGTAGCGACAGGCCCCGGCTGGACATTCAGTACTTC.

V usage is TRBV7-8 and J usage is TRBJ2-3, with 12 positions matching TRBD1. The CDR3 loop spans 15 amino acids. Trimming took 5 bases from V and 4 from J; bases not matched to a gene: 4. The germline V gene encodes CDR1 SGHVS and CDR2 FQNEAQ. CDR3: CASSRDRGRSDTQYF. The DNA for the CDR3 is TGTGCCAGCAGCAGGGACAGGGGGCGGTCAGATACGCAGTATTTT.

The chain uses TRBV7-3 and TRBJ1-1; 7 bases fit TRBD1. Germline V gene data show CDR1 as SGHTA and CDR2 as FQGTGA. V gave up 5 bases and J gave up 0 bases; unmatched junction bases: 0. This CDR3 is 13 amino acids long. The CDR3 here is CASSGTVNTEAFF. Written as DNA, the CDR3 is TGTGCCAGCAGCGGGACAGTGAACACTGAAGCTTTCTTT.

The J gene is TRBJ1-4, the V gene TRBV7-9; TRBD1 might be the D (6 bases). The CDR3 length is 17 residues. Trimming pared 5 bases from V and 2 bases from J, leaving 18 bases between. CDR1 is SEHNR, CDR2 FQNEAQ, per germline (reference sequence). CDR3 region: CASSRSQGPVTNEKLFF. CDR3 bases: TGTGCCAGCAGCCGATCTCAGGGGCCCGTTACTAATGAAAAACTGTTTTTT.

Only one count was recorded for this clone. V usage is TRBV4-2 and J usage is TRBJ2-6; D is possibly TRBD2 (7 bases). The CDR3 totals 18 residues. V was cut by 0 bases and J by 0 bases, with 12 bases left in between. Germline assignment: CDR1 LGHNA and CDR2 YNFKEQ. The CDR3 DNA reads as TGTGCCAGCAGCCAAGATCCGGGGGGCCTCTCTGGGGCCAACGTCCTGACTTTC. Translating gives CASSQDPGGLSGANVLTF.

The rearrangement joins TRBV6-1 to TRBJ2-1; 9 bases match TRBD1. The CDR3 covers 16 residues. The V segment lost 2 bases and the J segment 4 bases; nucleotides outside the gene matches: 6. Germline V lookup: CDR1 MNHNS, CDR2 SASEGT. The CDR3 here is CASSEFRTGVYNEQFF. CDR3 bases: TGTGCCAGCAGTGAATTTCGGACAGGGGTTTACAATGAGCAGTTCTTC.

DNA of the CDR3: TGTGCCAGCAGCCTATATAATGAGCAGTTCTTC. This encodes CASSLYNEQFF. The V call is TRBV3-1 (or the pseudogene TRBV3-2), the J call TRBJ2-1; D gene unclear. The length of the CDR3 is 11 residues. CDR1 LGHDT and CDR2 YNNKEL come from the germline V gene (reference sequence). V gave up 4 bases and J gave up 7 bases, with 5 bases separating them.

The chain has TRBV9 and TRBJ2-2; tentative D call: TRBD2 (6 bases). The germline V and J ends were trimmed by 7 bases and 0 bases, with 13 bases remaining between them. The CDR3 runs to 15 residues. CDR1 SGDLS and CDR2 YYNGEE come from the germline V gene. The CDR3 sequence: CASGVRGTNTGELFF. CDR3 coding DNA: TGTGCCAGCGGGGTTCGGGGGACGAACACCGGGGAGCTGTTTTTT.